These 15 T cell receptor beta chains came from one sample sequenced in a study of cytomegalovirus exposure and HLA in healthy donors. This table comes from immunoSEQ multiplex PCR, and its TCRdb copy is limited to in-frame clones, with some not included. The sample consists of about 50,000 clones, approximately 90% of them appearing once. The source material was PBMCs. These receptors were obtained from a man aged 18 to 35 in good health and CMV-seronegative.

The chain uses TRBV15 and TRBJ1-2; D perhaps matches TRBD1 (6 bases). CDR1 is LNHNV, CDR2 YYDKDF, per germline (reference sequence). Trimming stripped 0 bases from V and 2 bases from J, with 16 bases between. The CDR3 sequence is 17 residues long. CDR3 DNA: TGTGCCACCAGCAGAGATTCCTTAGGGGGGGGAAACTATGGCTACACCTTC. This encodes CATSRDSLGGGNYGYTF.

V gene TRBV2 combines with J gene TRBJ2-1; 10 positions match TRBD2. J was trimmed by 4 bases and V by 5 bases; bases with no gene match: 11. Germline V gene data show CDR1 as SNHLY and CDR2 as FYNNEI. The CDR3 extends over 17 amino acids. DNA for the CDR3: TGTGCCAGCAGTTTGACTAGCGGGCGAACTAGATACAATGAGCAGTTCTTC. Its translation: CASSLTSGRTRYNEQFF.

The chain has TRBV4-3 and TRBJ2-1, with D possibly being TRBD2 (6 bases). V lost 0 bases and J 3 bases, leaving 15 bases between the germline ends. Germline loops: CDR1 LGHNA, CDR2 YSLEER. This CDR3 has 17 residues. CDR3 amino acids: CASSQDPHGSSYNEQFF. The CDR3 nucleotides are TGCGCCAGCAGCCAAGATCCGCACGGGAGTAGCTACAATGAGCAGTTCTTC.

This rearrangement joins TRBV5-1 to TRBJ2-5, with TRBD1 as a possible D gene (5 bases). V was clipped by 0 bases and J by 5 bases, with 14 bases between them. Germline V gene lookup returns CDR1 SGHRS and CDR2 YFSETQ. CDR3 length equals 15 residues. In nucleotides, the CDR3 is TGCGCCAGCAGCTTGGTTTTTGCTCCAGGGGAGACCCAGTACTTC. Its translation is CASSLVFAPGETQYF.

This sequence joins TRBV5-1 and TRBJ2-7; 7 bases are shared with TRBD2. Trimming took 2 bases from V and 6 from J; bases not matched to a gene: 11. Looked up from germline, CDR1 is SGHRS and CDR2 is YFSETQ. CDR3 size: 15 residues. This CDR3 is CASSFRDYPLSEQYF. CDR3 in DNA: TGCGCCAGCAGCTTTAGGGACTATCCTTTGAGCGAGCAGTACTTC.

This chain connects TRBV5-1 to TRBJ2-6; maybe TRBD1 (7 bases). The CDR3 is 19 residues long. V lost 5 bases to trimming and J lost 0 bases, with 21 bases between them. CDR1 is SGHRS, CDR2 YFSETQ, per germline. CDR3 region: CASSALKEGAYSGANVLTF. DNA for the CDR3: TGCGCCAGCAGTGCTTTAAAGGAGGGGGCTTACTCTGGGGCCAACGTCCTGACTTTC. The variable domain in full, with the rest retrieved from reference TRBV5-1 and TRBJ2-6, is KAGVTQTPRYLIKTRGQQVTLSCSPISGHRSVSWYQQTPGQGLQFLFEYFSETQRNKGNFPGRFSGRQFSNSRSEMNVSTLELGDSALYLCASSALKEGAYSGANVLTFGAGSRLTVL.

This clone has a handful of counts. The genes are TRBV6-1 and TRBJ1-1; TRBD1 matches at 10 bases. This CDR3 comprises 15 residues. The junction had 10 bases not matched to a gene; V was cut back by 2 bases and J by 10 bases. Germline loops: CDR1 MNHNS, CDR2 SASEGT. The CDR3 reads CASSELGQGGGGAFF. CDR3 coding DNA: TGTGCCAGCAGTGAACTCGGACAGGGGGGGGGTGGAGCTTTCTTT.

This chain joins TRBV13 and TRBJ1-3; D unclear. The germline gives CDR1 PRHDT, CDR2 FYEKMQ (reference sequence). The CDR3 consists of 16 residues. The ends were cut back, 0 bases at V and 2 bases at J, with 11 bases in the middle. The CDR3 reads CASSLGHPETGNTIYF. In DNA form, the CDR3 reads TGTGCCAGCAGCTTAGGCCACCCCGAGACTGGAAACACCATATATTTT.

The genes are TRBV7-7 and TRBJ2-2, with 7 nucleotides matching TRBD1. This CDR3 spans 15 amino acids. CDR1 is SSHAT, CDR2 FNYEAQ, per germline (reference sequence). CDR3 protein: CAIKDRFANTGELFF. In DNA, the CDR3 is TGTGCTATAAAGGACAGGTTCGCGAACACCGGGGAGCTGTTTTTT.

V and J are TRBV25-1 and TRBJ2-2; 8 nucleotides line up with TRBD1. From germline, CDR1 is MGHDK and CDR2 SYGVNS. V shed 8 bases, J shed 17 bases, and the junction held 19 bases outside the gene matches. The CDR3 has 14 residues. CDR3 loop: CASGERGQGGVVFF. The CDR3 bases are TGTGCCAGCGGAGAAAGAGGACAGGGCGGGGTAGTATTTTTT.

This clone was seen a single time. The chain is built from TRBV19 and TRBJ2-3; TRBD1 is a possible D gene (5 bases). The CDR3 consists of 15 residues. CDR1 and CDR2 from the germline V gene are LNHDA and SQIVND (reference sequence). V was trimmed by 6 bases and J by 2 bases, leaving 15 bases between them. The CDR3 nucleotides read TGTGCCAGTAGCCCAGTAGACAGTTTCACAGATACGCAGTATTTT. This sequence encodes CASSPVDSFTDTQYF.

This clone was recorded a few times. The V and J genes are TRBV2 and TRBJ2-7; weak D call: TRBD1 (5 bases). Per the germline V gene, CDR1 is SNHLY and CDR2 is FYNNEI. V lost 3 bases to trimming and J lost 2 bases, with 5 bases between them. The CDR3 covers 12 residues. As DNA, the CDR3 is TGTGCCAGCAGTGACAGGGCCTACGAGCAGTACTTC. Translated: CASSDRAYEQYF.

The chain couples TRBV2 to TRBJ1-2; D is unclear. The V end was cut by 8 bases, the J end by 3 bases, with 16 bases between. There are 14 residues in the CDR3. Germline CDR1 SNHLY, CDR2 FYNNEI. The CDR3 DNA follows: TGTGCCAGCTCTCCCTCCCGGGTCGACTATGGCTACACCTTC. Its translation: CASSPSRVDYGYTF.

This clone was seen just once. J is TRBJ2-7 and V is TRBV14; D call uncertain. Between the trimmed V and J ends, which lost 6 bases and 1 base, there was a span of 10 bases. Germline V gives CDR1 SGHDN, CDR2 FVKESK. This CDR3 region has 13 residues. In DNA form, the CDR3 reads TGTGCCAGCAGTTTTTCTAATTCCTACGAGCAGTACTTC. Amino acid sequence: CASSFSNSYEQYF.

The chain joins TRBV27 to TRBJ2-7; possible D gene TRBD2, 6 bases. The germline V gene encodes CDR1 MNHEY and CDR2 SMNVEV (reference sequence). The CDR3 spans 15 residues. The V end was cut by 0 bases, the J end by 2 bases, with 11 bases between. The chain's CDR3 is CASSLSVPGAYEQYF. CDR3 nucleotides: TGTGCCAGCAGTTTATCCGTCCCGGGGGCCTACGAGCAGTACTTC.